This T cell receptor (beta chain) stems from a study of blood T cells in healthy people across ages. The study, taken as a whole, reports: The percentage of naive T cells correlated strongly with TCR beta diversity. More naive CD4+ cells and higher diversity were found in long-lived than in aged donors.

Primed by a sample-barcoded 5' primer and a J-beta primer mix, a second PCR proceeded for roughly 7 to 11 cycles. TCRdb re-called the 5' RACE reads with MiXCR, one entry per CDR3 protein. This sample yields 910,000 or so distinct CDR3 sequences, of which 51% are seen a single time; 20% to 25% belongs to the top ten. The CDR3 length is 14 residues. Germline CDR1 is SGHRS and CDR2 is YFSETQ. The V end lost 2 bases, the J end lost 2 bases, and 7 bases lay between the germline ends. On this clonotype itself: No antigen is known for it.

Per-sample PBMC isolation yielded at least 6 million cells. Sequencing was carried out using blood. The receptor was derived from a woman between 55 and 75 years old in good health. This chain uses TRBV5-1 with TRBJ1-4; perhaps TRBD1 as D (6 bases). CDR3: CASSFGQTNEKLFF. The CDR3 DNA sequence: TGCGCCAGCAGCTTCGGACAGACTAATGAAAAACTGTTTTTT.